By sample share, the clone carrying this T cell receptor beta chain is large. Its antigen remains unidentified. The QIAseq Immune Repertoire TCR panel built the libraries from roughly 15 ng of total RNA. TCRdb independently ran MiXCR on the reads; one entry per CDR3 protein. The sample gives under 400 distinct CDR3 sequences, about 6.5% of which show up once; under 70% is in the top ten. Sorting of live CD3+CD8+TCRalphabeta+ cells by PD-1 and/or TIGIT gave four subsets. The CDR3 loop spans 14 amino acids. Germline V gene sequence: CDR1 MDHEN, CDR2 SYDVKM. V lost 5 bases to trimming and J lost 2 bases, with 10 bases between them. The data derive from a study of circulating CD8 cells and anti-PD-1 response in melanoma. Overall study findings and caveats: Only baseline and M1 samples entered the published repertoire comparisons.

The origin of this receptor is a human donor with melanoma. The chain uses TRBV28 and TRBJ1-5; a weak D match, TRBD1 (5 bases). This specimen was CD8+ T cells from PBMCs, taken at baseline or after one month of anti-PD-1 therapy (not recorded which). Written as DNA, the CDR3 is TGTGCCAGCAGTCGGGGCCGCGGCAATCAGCCCCAGCATTTT. As protein: CASSRGRGNQPQHF.